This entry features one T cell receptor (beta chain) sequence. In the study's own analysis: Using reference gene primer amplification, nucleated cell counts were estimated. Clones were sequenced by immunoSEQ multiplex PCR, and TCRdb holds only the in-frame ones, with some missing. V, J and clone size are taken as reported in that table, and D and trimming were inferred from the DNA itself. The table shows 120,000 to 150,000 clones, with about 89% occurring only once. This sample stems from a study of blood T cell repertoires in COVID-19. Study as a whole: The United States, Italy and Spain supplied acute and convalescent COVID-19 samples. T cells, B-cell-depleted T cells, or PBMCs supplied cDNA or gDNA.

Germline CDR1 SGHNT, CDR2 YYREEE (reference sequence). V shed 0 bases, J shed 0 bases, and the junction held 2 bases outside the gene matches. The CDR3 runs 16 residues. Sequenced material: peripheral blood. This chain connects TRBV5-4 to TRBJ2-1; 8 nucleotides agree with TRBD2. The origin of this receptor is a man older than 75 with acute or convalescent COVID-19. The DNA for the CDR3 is TGTGCCAGCAGCTTGGACGGGACTAGCTCCTACAATGAGCAGTTCTTC. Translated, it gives CASSLDGTSSYNEQFF.